Included here is one TCR beta chain sequence, with context. The data were produced by immunoSEQ multiplex PCR, yet TCRdb's version contains in-frame clones alone and is incomplete. The sample has some 300,000 clones; nearly 90% are singletons. The data are from a study of blood T cell repertoires in COVID-19. One Seattle source followed patients from active infection through their disease course. Germline CDR1 reads SEHNR; CDR2 reads FQNEAQ (reference sequence). The CDR3 consists of 14 residues. V was clipped by 0 bases and J by 0 bases, with 5 bases between them. The rearrangement joins TRBV7-9 to TRBJ1-1; no firm D call. This receptor was obtained from a woman in her thirties with COVID-19, enrolled during active disease. The sequenced sample consisted of peripheral blood. DNA of the CDR3: TGTGCCAGCAGCTTAGCGTCCATGAACACTGAAGCTTTCTTT. Protein product: CASSLASMNTEAFF.